The 28 T cell receptor beta chains in this list originate from one sample, sequenced in a study of metastatic and nonmetastatic thyroid tumors. Via MiXCR, TCRdb re-called the PCR reads. Of some 19,000 clones listed, about a quarter are singletons. Patients were all untreated before their thyroid surgery. The source material was tumor tissue. The receptors originated from a female donor with papillary thyroid cancer or a benign thyroid nodule (not recorded which). Some clones in this sample may be carry-over from other donors' samples.

J is TRBJ2-7 and V is TRBV6-1; D may be TRBD1 (6 bases). The germline CDR1 and CDR2 sequences are MNHNS and SASEGT. V was trimmed by 7 bases and J by 2 bases, leaving 9 bases between them. The CDR3 is 12 residues long. CDR3 protein: CASMRTAYEQYV. The CDR3 nucleotides read TGTGCCAGCATGCGGACAGCCTACGAGCAGTACGTC.

This clone was observed a few times. The J gene is TRBJ1-2, the V gene TRBV6-1; TRBD1 might be the D (6 bases). Germline lookup yields CDR1 MNHNS and CDR2 SASEGT. The CDR3 runs 13 residues. Trimming took 5 bases from V and 1 from J, leaving 8 bases between them. This chain's CDR3 is CASSRDINYGYTF. The CDR3 DNA sequence: TGTGCCAGCAGTCGGGACATTAACTATGGCTACACCTTC.

This clone was detected only once. Here the CDR3 reads CASSPWGPQSGELFF. As DNA, the CDR3 is TGTGCCAGCAGCCCTTGGGGACCCCAGTCCGGGGAGCTGTTTTTT. The chain recombines TRBV11-3 with TRBJ2-2; D tentatively reads TRBD1 or TRBD2 (5 bases each). The CDR3 has 15 residues. V gave up 5 bases and J gave up 6 bases, with 16 bases separating them. Germline CDR1 is SGHNT and CDR2 is YENEEA.

At least ten counts were recorded for this clone. The J gene is TRBJ2-1, the V gene TRBV19, with D perhaps matching TRBD2 (6 bases). Germline V gives CDR1 LNHDA, CDR2 SQIVND (reference sequence). V dropped 5 bases and J dropped 0 bases, with 17 bases sitting between them. The CDR3 length is 17 residues. In nucleotides, the CDR3 is TGTGCCAGTAGTTATGGCGGGGCTAAGAGCTCCTACAATGAGCAGTTCTTC. Translating gives CASSYGGAKSSYNEQFF. The entire variable domain, with the rest obtained from reference TRBV19 and TRBJ2-1, is as follows: DGGITQSPKYLFRKEGQNVTLSCEQNLNHDAMYWYRQDPGQGLRLIYYSQIVNDFQKGDIAEGYSVSREKKESFPLTVTSAQKNPTAFYLCASSYGGAKSSYNEQFFGPGTRLTVL.

The genes are TRBV5-1 and TRBJ2-1, with D perhaps TRBD1 or TRBD2 (5 bases each). Germline lookup yields CDR1 SGHRS and CDR2 YFSETQ. V lost 2 bases, J lost 0 bases, and 12 bases lay in between. This CDR3 has 16 amino acids. As DNA, the CDR3 is TGCGCCAGCAGCTTTACATCGGGGCTCTCCTACAATGAGCAGTTCTTC. Amino acid sequence: CASSFTSGLSYNEQFF.

In its sample, this clone is medium-sized. V gene TRBV20-1 combines with J gene TRBJ2-7; 7 nucleotides line up with TRBD2. The CDR3 totals 15 residues. Germline V gene lookup returns CDR1 DFQATT and CDR2 SNEGSKA (reference sequence). V was clipped by 1 base and J by 2 bases; unmatched bases: 8. The CDR3, as DNA: TGCAGTGCTAGAGGGATGAGCGGGGCAACCTACGAGCAGTACTTC. Protein product: CSARGMSGATYEQYF.

This clone was seen a handful of times. The CDR3 is CASKGLPGADTGGYEQYF. The CDR3 DNA sequence: TGTGCCAGCAAGGGCCTCCCGGGGGCGGACACTGGAGGCTACGAGCAGTACTTC. This chain joins TRBV28 and TRBJ2-7; D possibly uses TRBD1 or TRBD2 (6 bases each). Germline V gene data show CDR1 as MDHEN and CDR2 as SYDVKM. The CDR3 runs to 18 residues. Trimming stripped 7 bases from V and 3 bases from J, with 28 bases between.

This clone was seen many times. This sequence joins TRBV3-1 and TRBJ2-3; 7 nucleotides line up with TRBD2. The CDR3 contains 19 residues. Trimming removed 1 base from V and 0 bases from J; junction bases left unmatched: 13. The germline V gene has CDR1 LGHDT and CDR2 YNNKEL (reference sequence). CDR3 sequence (DNA): TGTGCCAGCAGCCAAGCCTTTTCGTGGACTAGTCCAAGCACAGATACGCAGTATTTT. Residues: CASSQAFSWTSPSTDTQYF.

This clone was found a few times. The chain has TRBV6-1 and TRBJ2-7; 7 bases are a match to TRBD1. The CDR3 loop spans 15 amino acids. V shed 2 bases and J 3 bases; nucleotides not matched to a gene: 7. Per germline, CDR1 MNHNS and CDR2 SASEGT. CDR3 in DNA: TGTGCCAGCAGTGAATATGTAGGGGGCATCTACGAGCAGTACTTC. This encodes CASSEYVGGIYEQYF.

The CDR3 loop reads CASSLALQGAANNSPLHF. CDR3 DNA: TGTGCCAGCAGCTTAGCGCTTCAAGGGGCGGCAAATAATTCACCCCTCCACTTT. The chain couples TRBV7-2 to TRBJ1-6; a weak D match, TRBD1 (5 bases). CDR1 SGHTA and CDR2 FQGNSA come from the germline V gene. Trimming took 0 bases from V and 5 from J, leaving 17 bases between them. The CDR3 has 18 amino acids.

By share, this clone counts as medium-sized (0.01 to 0.1%). CDR3 DNA: TGTGCCAGCTCACCGGGGAACACTGAAGCTTTCTTT. Residues: CASSPGNTEAFF. This chain joins TRBV18 and TRBJ1-1; D is unresolved. The CDR3 has 12 residues. V shed 3 bases and J shed 1 base, with 3 bases lying between them. The germline gives CDR1 KGHSH, CDR2 LQKENI.

This clone came up once. This rearrangement joins TRBV7-2 to TRBJ2-5; 9 bases match TRBD2. CDR1 and CDR2 from the germline V gene are SGHTA and FQGNSA. This CDR3 comprises 16 residues. V was clipped by 4 bases and J by 1 base; unmatched bases: 7. CDR3 nucleotide sequence: TGTGCCAGCAGCTCTTTTAGCGGGGGAGGCCAAGAGACCCAGTACTTC. It translates to CASSSFSGGGQETQYF.

CDR3 in amino acids: CASGVGEWHEQYF. CDR3 bases: TGTGCCAGCGGGGTGGGGGAATGGCACGAGCAGTACTTC. This chain connects TRBV6-1 to TRBJ2-7, with D perhaps matching TRBD1 or TRBD2 (5 bases each). The CDR3 consists of 13 residues. V was cut by 8 bases and J by 5 bases, with 16 bases left in between. Germline assignment: CDR1 MNHNS and CDR2 SASEGT.

By sample fraction, this clone is medium-sized. This chain links TRBV7-9 with TRBJ1-2; 7 bases are a match to TRBD1. This CDR3 is 14 amino acids long. Trimming cost V 1 base and J 3 bases; bases outside gene matches: 2. Germline lookup yields CDR1 SEHNR and CDR2 FQNEAQ (reference sequence). The chain's CDR3 is CASSLDRGYYGYTF. The DNA for the CDR3 is TGTGCCAGCAGCTTAGACAGGGGTTACTATGGCTACACCTTC.

This clone was recorded at least ten times. The chain uses TRBV18 and TRBJ2-1; D may be TRBD2 (6 bases). Germline values: CDR1 KGHSH, CDR2 LQKENI. The CDR3 runs 15 residues. V was trimmed by 3 bases and J by 3 bases, leaving 12 bases between them. The DNA for the CDR3 is TGTGCCAGCTCACCCCAATTGGGGGGCTACAATGAGCAGTTCTTC. It specifies CASSPQLGGYNEQFF.

This clone was observed at least ten times. Possible read error: a much larger clone is one base away. The same CDR3 can be traced to other DNA sequences in this sample. The chain combines TRBV28 with TRBJ2-7, with TRBD2 as a possible D gene (6 bases). Germline CDR1 MDHEN, CDR2 SYDVKM. The V end was cut by 3 bases, the J end by 3 bases, with 15 bases between. The CDR3 covers 15 residues. Written as DNA, the CDR3 is TGTGCCAGCAGTTTGCTGGGGGGTAGTCTCTACGAGCAGTACTTC. Translation gives CASSLLGGSLYEQYF.

This clone was detected once. The chain is built from TRBV3-1 and TRBJ2-1, with 7 nucleotides matching TRBD2. The CDR3 consists of 13 residues. Germline V CDR1 and CDR2: LGHDT, YNNKEL (reference sequence). Trimming removed 3 bases from V and 9 bases from J; junction bases left unmatched: 5. CDR3 amino acids: CASSQREQFEQFF. CDR3 bases: TGTGCCAGCAGCCAGCGGGAGCAATTTGAGCAGTTCTTC.

This clone was detected ten times or more. The chain recombines TRBV30 with TRBJ2-5, with 12 nucleotides matching TRBD2. The CDR3 consists of 17 residues. V lost 2 bases and J lost 6; bases outside the gene matches: 13. CDR1 is GTSNPN, CDR2 SVGIG, per germline (reference sequence). The CDR3, as DNA: TGTGCCTGGAGTATTCGACTAGCGGGAGATGTAGCAAAGACCCAGTACTTC. The encoded protein is CAWSIRLAGDVAKTQYF.

This clone has a count of ten or more. The V and J genes are TRBV20-1 and TRBJ2-7; 10 nucleotides agree with TRBD2. This CDR3 is 15 amino acids long. V shed 2 bases, J shed 4 bases, and the junction held 8 bases outside the gene matches. Germline-derived CDR1 and CDR2 are DFQATT and SNEGSKA (reference sequence). CDR3 in DNA: TGCAGTGCTAGACCTATACTAGCGGGGAGATACGAGCAGTACTTC. Its translation: CSARPILAGRYEQYF.

Concerning this clone: The germline gene is not matched at one end of the junction; a read error may be the cause. The genes are TRBV6-1 and TRBJ2-2; the match to TRBD2 covers 11 bases. Germline CDR1 is MNHNS and CDR2 is SASEGT. There are 17 residues in the CDR3. The CDR3 DNA follows: TGTGCCAACAGTCTCCGTCGACTAGCGGGAACACCCGTGGAGCTTTTTTTT. Amino acid sequence: CANSLRRLAGTPVELFF.

This clone was recorded a few times. This chain links TRBV27 with TRBJ1-5, with D tentatively TRBD1 (6 bases). The CDR3 loop spans 14 amino acids. Germline loops: CDR1 MNHEY, CDR2 SMNVEV (reference sequence). The V end was cut by 5 bases, the J end by 4 bases, with 12 bases between. The CDR3 coding sequence is TGTGCCAGCAGTATTAACAGGGCGAATCAGCCCCAGCATTTT. Translating gives CASSINRANQPQHF.

By sample share, this clone is medium-sized. V usage is TRBV27 and J usage is TRBJ1-2, with D maybe TRBD1 (6 bases). CDR3 length: 14 amino acids. Germline CDR1 is MNHEY and CDR2 is SMNVEV (reference sequence). V was trimmed by 8 bases and J by 7 bases, leaving 20 bases between them. DNA of the CDR3: TGTGCCAGCCTAGGGGTGGGGGGGGCCGGTGGCTACACCTTC. This sequence encodes CASLGVGGAGGYTF.

This clone was picked up many times. V and J are TRBV15 and TRBJ2-1, with D uncertain. This CDR3 region has 14 residues. Germline lookup yields CDR1 LNHNV and CDR2 YYDKDF (reference sequence). Between the trimmed V and J ends, which lost 0 bases and 5 bases, there was a span of 8 bases. CDR3 coding DNA: TGTGCCACCAGCAGAGATCGCGCGAACAATGAGCAGTTCTTC. Its translation is CATSRDRANNEQFF.

This clone has ten or more counts. For the CDR3, the DNA is TGTGCCAGCAGCCGACTAGCCGGGGAGCTGTTTTTT. Protein: CASSRLAGELFF. The chain combines TRBV7-9 with TRBJ2-2; D possibly corresponds to TRBD2 (6 bases). The CDR3 covers 12 residues. CDR1 is SEHNR, CDR2 FQNEAQ, per germline (reference sequence). V lost 5 bases to trimming and J lost 6 bases, with 7 bases between them.

Only one count was recorded for this clone. V gene TRBV9 combines with J gene TRBJ2-1; 12 nucleotides match TRBD2. The CDR3 sequence is 16 residues long. V lost 6 bases and J lost 9; bases outside the gene matches: 13. Germline values: CDR1 SGDLS, CDR2 YYNGEE. In nucleotides, the CDR3 is TGTGCCAGCATCCCGCTGACTAGCGGGAGTCGTGGTGAGCAGTTCTTC. This sequence encodes CASIPLTSGSRGEQFF.

This clone was picked up many times. A read error is possible here, since a much larger clone lies one base away. V and J are TRBV2 and TRBJ1-1, with D possibly matching TRBD1 (5 bases). The CDR3 has 8 amino acids. V lost 11 bases, J lost 10 bases, and 8 bases lay in between. CDR1 and CDR2 from the germline V gene are SNHLY and FYNNEI. The CDR3 loop is CAGGTAFF. The CDR3 bases are TGTGCCGGGGGGACAGCTTTCTTT.

In regard to this clone: A read error is likely, as this CDR3 ends without the conserved phenylalanine or tryptophan. The rearrangement links TRBV6-1 to TRBJ2-7, with a weak D call TRBD1 (6 bases). The CDR3 runs 13 residues. The V gene's germline CDR1 is MNHNS and CDR2 SASEGT. CDR3 loop: CTSRDIGAHEQYS. Here the CDR3 DNA reads TGTACCAGCCGGGACATTGGAGCCCACGAGCAGTACTCC.

By sample fraction, this clone is medium-sized (0.01 to 0.1%). This sequence joins TRBV7-9 and TRBJ1-4, with D unresolved. The germline gives CDR1 SEHNR, CDR2 FQNEAQ (reference sequence). The CDR3 consists of 17 residues. The V end was cut by 1 base, the J end by 1 base, with 13 bases between. In DNA form, the CDR3 reads TGTGCCAGCAGCTTAGTCGTGCATTTTGGAACTAATGAAAAACTGTTTTTT. This sequence encodes CASSLVVHFGTNEKLFF.